This T cell receptor beta chain was captured in a study of beta chain features in type 1 diabetes. The study's findings and limits: Shorter templates may be favored by PCR, equally so in patients and controls. In all four CD4+ subsets, TCRB CDR3 length was significantly, moderately reduced in type 1 diabetes. VDJ junctions from type 1 diabetes patients carried fewer insertions and larger deletions.

Remarks on this clone: Its specificity is not known.

A sort by CD45RO/CCR7/CD25/CD127/CD95/CD27 yielded CD4+ naive, central memory, regulatory and stem cell-like memory cells. Purity (above 98%) was reached by all sorted populations. V was clipped by 5 bases and J by 8 bases; unmatched bases: 14. Germline V gene sequence: CDR1 MDHEN, CDR2 SYDVKM. The CDR3 spans 15 residues. The isolated RNA, all of it, was reverse transcribed, so expressed TCRB transcripts were what got sequenced. TCRdb keeps only in-frame clones here, not all; method: immunoSEQ multiplex PCR. The repertoire has under 200,000 clones, around a tenth of them found once; the top ten carry around 0.5%.

The origin of this receptor is a man aged 25 to 40 with type 1 diabetes. The chain combines TRBV28 with TRBJ1-2, with 7 bases fitting TRBD1. The specimen sequenced was central memory CD4+ T cells from blood. The CDR3 region is CASSPSPGQVGGYTF. For the CDR3, the DNA is TGTGCCAGCAGTCCCTCCCCCGGACAGGTGGGAGGCTACACCTTC.